This TCR beta chain was found in a study of shared T cell receptors in the human thymus. The ends were cut back, 6 bases at V and 3 bases at J, with 16 bases in the middle. Germline CDR1 and CDR2: SGHVS and FQNEAQ. The CDR3 spans 15 residues. The protocol was immunoSEQ multiplex PCR, while the TCRdb copy is restricted to in-frame clones and leaves out a portion. The data hold 600,000 or so clones, with more than 70% observed a single time. The data also belong to a second study, concerning human thymus T cells.

Sequencing was carried out using thymocytes. The V gene is TRBV7-8, the J gene TRBJ2-3, with a possible D match to TRBD1 (6 bases). The TCR comes from a boy under two years old with a congenital heart defect. The CDR3 region has the DNA TGTGCCAGCAGGAGAGACAGGAGACGTACAGATACGCAGTATTTT. This gives the protein CASRRDRRRTDTQYF.